This T cell receptor (beta chain) was identified during a study of memory CD4+ T cells and cytomegalovirus serostatus (dated by TCRdb to the late 2010s). At the level of the whole study: A total of about 33 healthy Belgian adults, of whom 9 were CMV seropositive and roughly 25 were CMV seronegative, were included in the cohort. To replicate a published TCR-based CMV serostatus classifier, the study sequenced CD4+ memory TCRbeta repertoires from a Belgian cohort whose cytomegalovirus serostatus was known.

Single viable CD3+CD4+CD8-CD45RO+ cells were sorted as memory CD4+ T cells on a FACSAria II. CMV serostatus was assessed using a Roche Elecsys assay, by which serum IgG against CMV pp150, pp28, p38 and p52 was detected. Following thawing, total CD4+ T cells were enriched through positive selection using CD4 magnetic microbeads. Samples originated from another study that specifically interrogated the CD4+ T cell memory repertoire. Peripheral blood mononuclear cells were isolated and cryopreserved following standard operating procedures; serum was stored at -80 °C. Staining used CD3-PerCP (BW264/56), CD4-APC (RPA-T4), CD45RO-PE (UCHT1) and CD8-Pacific Orange (3B5) antibodies, with Sytox blue excluding non-viable cells. Here is what the overall study found, with its caveats: Only CD4+CD45RO+ memory cells were sequenced, unlike the original study, which covered naive and memory CD4+ and CD8+ populations. The results were interpreted as suggesting that the CMV-associated TCR signature is largely present in the CD4+ memory repertoire. For CMV serostatus prediction, a median bootstrapped AUC of about 0.94 was reached with the original framework, and a median bootstrapped AUC of roughly 0.92 was reached with a US-trained random forest. Among the approximately 160 previously reported CMV-associated TCRbeta sequences, about 71 showed up in the CD4+ memory repertoires, with each one found in between one and five individuals. A median bootstrapped AUC of 0.95 with a 95% CI of 0.76-1.00 was achieved on the Belgian cohort by the original-framework classifier.

This clone has just one count. No antigen is known for it. Nothing much larger sits one base from this clone, and base qualities are not available. Genomic DNA was extracted from sorted cells with the Quick-DNA Microprep Kit. TCRbeta DNA was amplified with the immunoSEQ hsTCRbeta kit following the manufacturer's protocol. TCRbeta libraries were sequenced on an Illumina MiSeq instrument. The original methods were these. Once out-of-frame sequences had been removed, a few million distinct TCRbeta sequences were left, which works out to an average of about 66,813 per individual. Each individual was scored according to the count of about 150 previously reported CMV-associated TCRbeta sequences and the total productive distinct TCRbeta count. A beta-binomial model was reimplemented in Python, and scikit-learn random forests with default parameters were trained on data from the US cohort. Classifier performance on the Belgian cohort was reported as the median AUC with percentile confidence intervals calculated over 10,000 bootstrap iterations. As stored in TCRdb, this immuneACCESS dataset retains in-frame rearrangements with V and J assigned. A fraction of the clones does not appear; measured against another copy, unresolved V genes explain less than half of the discrepancy, and the remainder lacks a known reason. The DNA gave D and trimming, while V, J and clone size come from that table. This sample has around 53,000 clones in its table, and 83% of those were observed once. 2% of the sample rests with the top ten.

From the cysteine up to the phenylalanine, the CDR3 has a length of 14 residues. The sequence is cut down to CDR3 DNA, 42 bases in frame from base 1. The germline V gene (reference sequence) supplies CDR1 LNHDA and CDR2 SQIVND. V is pruned by 1 base and J by 2 bases, leaving 1 base of the junction without a gene match. Sequenced sample: memory CD4+ T cells from blood. This chain joins TRBV19 to TRBJ1-2; 7 bases in the junction line up with TRBD1. The sequence derives from an adult in good health and CMV-seropositive. For the CDR3, the sequence is CASSIGDRNYGYTF. The nucleotide sequence reads as follows: TGTGCCAGTAGTATAGGGGACAGAAACTATGGCTACACCTTC.